The 22 T cell receptor beta chains below all came from one sample that was sequenced in a study of T cells after yellow fever vaccination. Each CDR3 protein gets one entry after TCRdb re-called the 5' RACE reads with MiXCR. The repertoire consists of hundreds of thousands of distinct CDR3 sequences, with roughly an eighth occurring once and the leading ten covering 3.2%. The sample was CD4+ T cells sorted from PBMCs, taken 15 days after the yellow fever booster vaccination. These receptors all stem from a man aged 18-30 years who received the YFV17D yellow fever vaccine.

The rearrangement uses TRBV20-1 and TRBJ2-3; 9 nucleotides align to TRBD1. The CDR3 covers 13 residues. The germline gives CDR1 DFQATT, CDR2 SNEGSKA (reference sequence). CDR3 sequence: CSAGTGFTDTQYF. The DNA for the CDR3 is TGCAGCGCCGGGACAGGGTTCACAGATACGCAGTATTTT.

The chain carries TRBV4-1 and TRBJ1-2, with 7 bases identical to TRBD1. The V segment lost 5 bases and the J segment 7 bases; nucleotides outside the gene matches: 10. The CDR3 is 14 residues long. Per germline, CDR1 MGHRA and CDR2 YSYEKL. The CDR3 reads CASSIGQAAFGYTF. The DNA for the CDR3 is TGCGCCAGCAGCATCGGACAGGCCGCTTTTGGCTACACCTTC.

This clonotype came up a few times. The gene calls are TRBV20-1 and TRBJ2-5; the D is unclear. Germline V gives CDR1 DFQATT, CDR2 SNEGSKA (reference sequence). V was cut by 3 bases and J by 7 bases, with 12 bases left in between. This CDR3 comprises 12 residues. The DNA of the CDR3 is TGCAGTGCTAGCTCTAGTGTGGCGACCCAGTACTTC. Translated: CSASSSVATQYF.

This clonotype was counted many times. J is TRBJ2-1 and V is TRBV28; D ambiguous. The V end lost 5 bases, the J end lost 0 bases, and 8 bases lay between the germline ends. The germline V gene encodes CDR1 MDHEN and CDR2 SYDVKM. This CDR3 comprises 14 residues. Here the CDR3 DNA reads TGTGCCAGCAGTAGCTATAGCTCCTACAATGAGCAGTTCTTC. It translates to CASSSYSSYNEQFF.

DNA of the CDR3: TGTGCCAGCAGTTATAGTCTAGGCGGCACAGATACGCAGTATTTT. Translation: CASSYSLGGTDTQYF. This chain uses TRBV6-5 with TRBJ2-3, with no clear D. Trimming pared 3 bases from V and 1 base from J, leaving 11 bases between. Germline CDR1 is MNHEY and CDR2 is SVGAGI. CDR3 length: 15 amino acids.

Many counts were recorded for this clonotype. The V and J genes are TRBV7-2 and TRBJ1-2; D not certain. The CDR3 has 12 residues. Between the trimmed V and J ends, which lost 2 bases and 8 bases, there was a span of 9 bases. Germline V CDR1 and CDR2: SGHTA, FQGNSA. The CDR3 region is CASSLLPWGYTF. The CDR3 DNA reads TGTGCCAGCAGCTTACTTCCTTGGGGCTACACCTTC.

This clonotype was counted a few times. The J gene is TRBJ1-2, the V gene TRBV7-8; 8 nucleotides agree with TRBD1. Trimming removed 4 bases from V and 4 bases from J; junction bases left unmatched: 8. Per the germline V gene, CDR1 is SGHVS and CDR2 is FQNEAQ. This CDR3 spans 15 amino acids. The CDR3 DNA sequence: TGTGCCAGCAGCTGGGACAGGTACCCTGGCTATGGCTACACCTTC. This translates into CASSWDRYPGYGYTF. Full variable domain (rest looked up from reference TRBV7-8 and TRBJ1-2): GAGVSQSPRYKVAKRGQDVALRCDPISGHVSLFWYQQALGQGPEFLTYFQNEAQLDKSGLPSDRFFAERPEGSVSTLKIQRTQQEDSAVYLCASSWDRYPGYGYTFGSGTRLTVV.

V gene TRBV20-1 combines with J gene TRBJ2-3; possibly TRBD1 or TRBD2 for D (5 bases each). Looked up from germline, CDR1 is DFQATT and CDR2 is SNEGSKA (reference sequence). CDR3 size: 14 residues. The ends were cut back, 2 bases at V and 1 base at J, with 10 bases in the middle. The CDR3 loop reads CSARSQGGTDTQYF. The DNA of the CDR3 is TGCAGTGCTAGAAGTCAGGGAGGCACAGATACGCAGTATTTT.

This clonotype showed up just a few times. V usage is TRBV7-3 and J usage is TRBJ2-3, with D hard to call. The germline CDR1 and CDR2 sequences are SGHTA and FQGTGA. V was shortened by 4 bases and J by 4 bases, with 12 bases between the two germline ends. The CDR3 has 14 amino acids. The CDR3: CASSSMTPPDTQYF. CDR3 nucleotide sequence: TGTGCCAGCAGCTCTATGACTCCGCCAGATACGCAGTATTTT.

In its sample, this clonotype was seen a few times. This sequence joins TRBV4-1 and TRBJ2-7, with D unresolved. This CDR3 comprises 13 residues. Trimming cost V 1 base and J 4 bases, with 8 bases left between them. The germline V gene has CDR1 MGHRA and CDR2 YSYEKL. CDR3 nucleotide sequence: TGCGCCAGCAGCCAAGTCGGCCAGTACGAGCAGTACGTC. Protein sequence: CASSQVGQYEQYV.

This clonotype was found many times. The CDR3 DNA reads TGTGCCAGCAGCTTGTTGGGGGCGGGCACTGAAGCTTTCTTT. Protein product: CASSLLGAGTEAFF. V usage is TRBV5-4 and J usage is TRBJ1-1; a weak D match, TRBD1 (6 bases). CDR1 and CDR2 (germline): SGHNT, YYREEE (reference sequence). The CDR3 length is 14 residues. Trimming took off 1 base at V and 4 bases at J, with 11 bases between the two ends. The variable domain in full, with the rest retrieved from reference TRBV5-4 and TRBJ1-1, is ETGVTQSPTHLIKTRGQQVTLRCSSQSGHNTVSWYQQALGQGPQFIFQYYREEENGRGNFPPRFSGLQFPNYSSELNVNALELDDSALYLCASSLLGAGTEAFFGQGTRLTVV.

This clonotype was counted many times. The rearrangement links TRBV24-1 to TRBJ1-1; tentatively, D is TRBD1 (5 bases). In germline, CDR1 is KGHDR, CDR2 SFDVKD. V lost 4 bases and J lost 4, with 9 bases in between. This CDR3 region has 13 residues. CDR3 in DNA: TGTGCCACCAGTGAAGCGGGGGGCACTGAAGCTTTCTTT. It is translated as CATSEAGGTEAFF.

This clonotype was counted a few times. The J gene is TRBJ1-5, the V gene TRBV24-1; 10 bases line up with TRBD1. The J segment lost 5 bases and the V segment lost 4 bases, leaving 4 bases of the junction unmatched. This CDR3 region has 15 residues. From germline, CDR1 is KGHDR and CDR2 SFDVKD. The CDR3 region is CATSDPGQGDQPQHF. The CDR3 region has the DNA TGTGCCACCAGTGACCCAGGACAGGGGGATCAGCCCCAGCATTTT.

The chain is built from TRBV7-3 and TRBJ2-2; no clear D. The CDR3 is 15 amino acids. V lost 4 bases and J 1 base, leaving 10 bases between the germline ends. Germline-derived CDR1 and CDR2 are SGHTA and FQGTGA. CDR3 nucleotides: TGTGCCAGCAGCTCTCCCCCCGGGAACACCGGGGAGCTGTTTTTT. Its protein is CASSSPPGNTGELFF. Based on the CDR3 plus reference TRBV7-3 and TRBJ2-2, the full variable domain is GAGVSQTPSNKVTEKGKYVELRCDPISGHTALYWYRQSLGQGPEFLIYFQGTGAADDSGLPNDRFFAVRPEGSVSTLKIQRTERGDSAVYLCASSSPPGNTGELFFGEGSRLTVL.

The genes are TRBV12-3 or TRBV12-4 and TRBJ2-2; 7 nucleotides match TRBD1. The CDR3 runs 13 residues. The J segment lost 7 bases and the V segment lost 7 bases, leaving 6 bases of the junction unmatched. CDR3 in amino acids: CASTRQGGGELFF. The CDR3 nucleotides read TGTGCCAGCACCCGACAGGGCGGCGGGGAGCTGTTTTTT.

This clonotype occurred many times. The chain carries TRBV6-2 or TRBV6-3 and TRBJ2-1, with 16 positions matching TRBD2. Germline CDR1 reads MNHEY; CDR2 reads SVGEGT. Germline trimming cut 8 bases from V and 1 base from J; bases unmatched to any gene: 5. The CDR3 length is 17 residues. This CDR3 is CASGGLAGGRSYNEQFF. The CDR3 DNA sequence: TGTGCCAGCGGGGGACTAGCGGGGGGGCGGTCCTACAATGAGCAGTTCTTC.

The V call is TRBV7-2, the J call TRBJ2-5; 10 bases are shared with TRBD1. Germline CDR1 and CDR2: SGHTA and FQGNSA. V lost 7 bases and J lost 3; bases outside the gene matches: 8. The CDR3 contains 15 residues. The CDR3 DNA is TGTGCCAGCACCCTAGCCGGGACAGGGGAAGAGACCCAGTACTTC. Translation gives CASTLAGTGEETQYF.

The chain employs TRBV7-3 and TRBJ2-1; perhaps TRBD2 as D (6 bases). V was trimmed by 3 bases and J by 0 bases, leaving 12 bases between them. The CDR3 sequence is 16 residues long. CDR1 and CDR2 (germline): SGHTA, FQGTGA. The CDR3 here is CASSLRTTASYNEQFF. The CDR3 region has the DNA TGTGCCAGCAGCTTGAGGACTACGGCCTCCTACAATGAGCAGTTCTTC. Looking up the rest from reference TRBV7-3 and TRBJ2-1 gives the full variable domain: GAGVSQTPSNKVTEKGKYVELRCDPISGHTALYWYRQSLGQGPEFLIYFQGTGAADDSGLPNDRFFAVRPEGSVSTLKIQRTERGDSAVYLCASSLRTTASYNEQFFGPGTRLTVL.

This clonotype was recorded a few times. The chain combines TRBV6-1 with TRBJ2-6, with D possibly matching TRBD1 (6 bases). V lost 7 bases to trimming and J lost 1 base, with 8 bases between them. The CDR3 has 14 amino acids. Germline V gene data show CDR1 as MNHNS and CDR2 as SASEGT. This chain's CDR3 is CASTQGSGANVLTF. CDR3 DNA: TGTGCCAGCACCCAGGGGTCTGGGGCCAACGTCCTGACTTTC.

This clonotype has only a few counts. The chain carries TRBV7-2 and TRBJ1-3, with TRBD1 matching over 7 bases. Germline V gene data show CDR1 as SGHTA and CDR2 as FQGNSA. With 7 bases clipped from V and 2 bases from J, the junction kept 8 bases outside the gene matches. This CDR3 is built from 15 residues. This chain's CDR3 is CASTHNTGAGNTIYF. The CDR3 nucleotides are TGTGCCAGCACCCACAACACAGGGGCTGGAAACACCATATATTTT.

This clonotype occurred many times. V usage is TRBV11-1 and J usage is TRBJ2-5, with D perhaps TRBD1 (6 bases). V was trimmed by 5 bases and J by 0 bases, leaving 7 bases between them. Germline loops: CDR1 SGHAT, CDR2 FQDESV (reference sequence). CDR3 length: 13 amino acids. The DNA for the CDR3 is TGTGCCAGCAGCACAGGGTACCAAGAGACCCAGTACTTC. This encodes CASSTGYQETQYF.

V gene TRBV23-1 combines with J gene TRBJ1-3; 8 bases map to TRBD1. TRBV23-1 belongs to the ORF category, with a function that is uncertain. The CDR3 has 15 amino acids. V lost 7 bases to trimming and J lost 4 bases; unmatched junction nucleotides: 9. The chain's CDR3 is CASIRQGAQGNTIYF. The CDR3 DNA reads TGCGCCAGCATAAGGCAGGGGGCGCAAGGAAACACCATATATTTT.